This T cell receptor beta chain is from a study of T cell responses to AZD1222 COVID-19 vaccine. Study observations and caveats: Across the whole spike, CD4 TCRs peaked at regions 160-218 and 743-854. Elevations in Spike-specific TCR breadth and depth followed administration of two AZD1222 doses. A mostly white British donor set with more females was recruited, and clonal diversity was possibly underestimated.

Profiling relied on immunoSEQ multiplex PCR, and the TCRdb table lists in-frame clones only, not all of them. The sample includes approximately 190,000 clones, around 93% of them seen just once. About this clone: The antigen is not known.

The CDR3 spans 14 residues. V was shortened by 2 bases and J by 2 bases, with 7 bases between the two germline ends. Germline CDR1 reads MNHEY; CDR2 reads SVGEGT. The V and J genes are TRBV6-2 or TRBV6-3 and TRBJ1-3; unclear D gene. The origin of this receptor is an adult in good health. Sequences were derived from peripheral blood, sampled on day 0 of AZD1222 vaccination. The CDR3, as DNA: TGTGCCAGCAGTTACGCGGACGCTGGAAACACCATATATTTT. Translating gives CASSYADAGNTIYF.